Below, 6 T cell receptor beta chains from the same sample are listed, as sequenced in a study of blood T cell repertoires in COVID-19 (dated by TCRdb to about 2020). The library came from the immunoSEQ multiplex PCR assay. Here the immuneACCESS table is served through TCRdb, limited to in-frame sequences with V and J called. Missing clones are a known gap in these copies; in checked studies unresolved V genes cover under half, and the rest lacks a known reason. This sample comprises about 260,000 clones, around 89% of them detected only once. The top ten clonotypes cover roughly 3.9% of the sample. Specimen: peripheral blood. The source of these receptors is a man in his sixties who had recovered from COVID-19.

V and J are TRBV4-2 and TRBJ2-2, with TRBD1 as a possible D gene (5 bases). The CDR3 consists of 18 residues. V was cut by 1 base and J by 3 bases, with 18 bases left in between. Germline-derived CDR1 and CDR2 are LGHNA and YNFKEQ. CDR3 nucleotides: TGTGCCAGCAGCCAAGTGGTAGGCAGAAAAGGGGACACCGGGGAGCTGTTTTTT. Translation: CASSQVVGRKGDTGELFF.

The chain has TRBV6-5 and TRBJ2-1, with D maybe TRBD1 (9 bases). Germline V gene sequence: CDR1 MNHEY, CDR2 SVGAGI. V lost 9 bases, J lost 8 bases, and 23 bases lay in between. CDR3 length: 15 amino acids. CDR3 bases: TGTGCCAGTCGCGGGAGGACAGGGGTGAGGGATGAGCAGTTCTTC. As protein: CASRGRTGVRDEQFF.

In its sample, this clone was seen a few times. CDR3 nucleotide sequence: TGCAGCGTTGCCTCGGGGGTAACCAATCAGCCCCAGCATTTT. Translating it yields CSVASGVTNQPQHF. The rearrangement joins TRBV29-1 to TRBJ1-5; TRBD1 is a possible D gene (5 bases). V lost 4 bases and J lost 3, with 13 bases in between. Germline V gene data show CDR1 as SQVTM and CDR2 as ANQGSEA. The CDR3 length is 14 residues.

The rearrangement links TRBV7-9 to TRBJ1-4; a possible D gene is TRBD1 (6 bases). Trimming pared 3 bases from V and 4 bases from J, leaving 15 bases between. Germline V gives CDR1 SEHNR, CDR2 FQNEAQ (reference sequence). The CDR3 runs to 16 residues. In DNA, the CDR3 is TGTGCCAGCAGCTTGACAGGACGGAGAAATAATGAAAAACTGTTTTTT. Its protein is CASSLTGRRNNEKLFF.

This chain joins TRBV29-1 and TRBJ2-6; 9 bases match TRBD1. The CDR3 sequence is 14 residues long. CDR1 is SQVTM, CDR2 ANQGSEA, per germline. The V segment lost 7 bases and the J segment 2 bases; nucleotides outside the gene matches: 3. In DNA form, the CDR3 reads TGCAGCGCCGGGGACAGGGCTGGGGCCAACGTCCTGACTTTC. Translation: CSAGDRAGANVLTF.

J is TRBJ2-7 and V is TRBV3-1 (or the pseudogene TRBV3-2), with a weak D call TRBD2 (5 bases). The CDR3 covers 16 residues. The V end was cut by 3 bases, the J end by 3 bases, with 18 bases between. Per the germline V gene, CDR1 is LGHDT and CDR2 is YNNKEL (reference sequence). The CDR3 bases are TGTGCCAGCAGCCAGGGAGACTTTCTGGCGTACTACGAGCAGTACTTC. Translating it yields CASSQGDFLAYYEQYF.